One and the same sample provided the 10 T cell receptor beta chains below, sequenced in a study of T cell responses to AZD1222 COVID-19 vaccine (dated by TCRdb to the early 2020s). Library method: the immunoSEQ multiplex PCR assay. The source is immuneACCESS, and TCRdb retained only in-frame sequences with V and J called. Part of the clones is not carried over; for the studies checked, unresolved V genes explain less than half of this, and the remainder is unexplained. This sample holds 100,000 or so clones; approximately 90% were observed only once. The ten largest clones take up around 15% of the sample. The time point label of this sample denotes: baseline before first vaccination. The sample in question was peripheral blood, obtained on day 0 of AZD1222 vaccination. The receptors originated from an adult in good health.

The CDR3 DNA sequence: TGTGCCTGGAGTGTCGGGACAGGGATTCCCTACGAGCAGTACTTC. As protein: CAWSVGTGIPYEQYF. V is TRBV30 and J is TRBJ2-7, with 9 positions matching TRBD1. The germline V gene has CDR1 GTSNPN and CDR2 SVGIG (reference sequence). The CDR3 is made up of 15 amino acids. The ends lost 0 bases at V and 2 bases at J; junction bases unmatched: 5.

This chain links TRBV4-2 with TRBJ2-1; D gene uncertain. Germline CDR1 reads LGHNA; CDR2 reads YNFKEQ. The CDR3 runs 14 residues. Trimming took off 0 bases at V and 10 bases at J, with 13 bases between the two ends. The chain's CDR3 is CASSQDRALREQFF. CDR3 sequence (DNA): TGTGCCAGCAGCCAAGATCGTGCATTGCGAGAGCAGTTCTTC.

V and J are TRBV6-5 and TRBJ1-4; D not resolved. The CDR3 has 14 residues. Trimming removed 8 bases from V and 7 bases from J, with 17 bases in between. Germline assignment: CDR1 MNHEY and CDR2 SVGAGI. CDR3 protein: CASQTYWRGEKLFF. The CDR3 DNA reads as TGTGCCAGCCAGACCTATTGGCGAGGTGAAAAACTGTTTTTT.

The gene calls are TRBV5-1 and TRBJ1-1, with a tentative D call TRBD1 (5 bases). The V and J ends lost 3 bases and 6 bases respectively, with 9 bases between them. This CDR3 has 12 amino acids. CDR1 is SGHRS and CDR2 is YFSETQ in the germline V gene. The CDR3 is CASSWGNAEAFF. CDR3 coding DNA: TGCGCCAGCAGCTGGGGCAACGCTGAAGCTTTCTTT.

This chain joins TRBV3-1 (or the pseudogene TRBV3-2) and TRBJ2-7; 8 bases map to TRBD2. The CDR3 sequence is 14 residues long. Unmatched junction bases numbered 3, after V lost 5 bases and J lost 0 bases. The germline V gene has CDR1 LGHDT and CDR2 YNNKEL (reference sequence). CDR3 coding DNA: TGTGCCAGCAGCAGCGGGGGAGGCTCCTACGAGCAGTACTTC. Protein: CASSSGGGSYEQYF.

V usage is TRBV6-5 and J usage is TRBJ1-1, with D hard to call. V was shortened by 8 bases and J by 1 base, with 17 bases between the two germline ends. The CDR3 consists of 15 residues. Germline V gene lookup returns CDR1 MNHEY and CDR2 SVGAGI. The CDR3 loop is CASFSARFGNTEAFF. In DNA form, the CDR3 reads TGTGCCAGCTTCTCCGCCAGGTTCGGGAACACTGAAGCTTTCTTT.

V usage is TRBV6-5 and J usage is TRBJ1-6; a possible D gene is TRBD1 (5 bases). V was pared by 4 bases and J by 7 bases, with 11 bases between. This CDR3 has 14 residues. Germline V lookup: CDR1 MNHEY, CDR2 SVGAGI. In DNA, the CDR3 is TGTGCCAGCAGTTCCCCCAGGGAGAATTCACCCCTCCACTTT. This sequence encodes CASSSPRENSPLHF.

This clone was recorded once. J is TRBJ1-6 and V is TRBV7-9; 7 bases are a match to TRBD1. Trimming removed 5 bases from V and 7 bases from J; junction bases left unmatched: 8. This CDR3 comprises 15 residues. CDR1 and CDR2 (germline): SEHNR, FQNEAQ (reference sequence). CDR3 nucleotide sequence: TGTGCCAGCAGCCGGGAGGGACAGCTAAATTCACCCCTCCACTTT. This sequence encodes CASSREGQLNSPLHF.

This chain connects TRBV19 to TRBJ2-1; maybe TRBD2 (6 bases). From germline, CDR1 is LNHDA and CDR2 SQIVND (reference sequence). There are 14 residues in the CDR3. V was trimmed by 7 bases and J by 9 bases, leaving 19 bases between them. CDR3 sequence: CASNTLAEGSEQFF. For the CDR3, the DNA is TGTGCCAGTAACACACTAGCTGAAGGGAGTGAGCAGTTCTTC. Full variable domain (rest looked up from reference TRBV19 and TRBJ2-1): DGGITQSPKYLFRKEGQNVTLSCEQNLNHDAMYWYRQDPGQGLRLIYYSQIVNDFQKGDIAEGYSVSREKKESFPLTVTSAQKNPTAFYLCASNTLAEGSEQFFGPGTRLTVL.

Concerning this clone: The junction departs from the called germline gene at one end, perhaps through a read error. J is TRBJ1-1 and V is TRBV7-9; D remains unclear. The CDR3 totals 12 residues. CDR1 is SEHNR, CDR2 FQNEAQ, per germline (reference sequence). CDR3 coding DNA: TGTGCCAGCAGCTTAGCGGCGGGGTCAGGTCTCTTT. Its translation is CASSLAAGSGLF.